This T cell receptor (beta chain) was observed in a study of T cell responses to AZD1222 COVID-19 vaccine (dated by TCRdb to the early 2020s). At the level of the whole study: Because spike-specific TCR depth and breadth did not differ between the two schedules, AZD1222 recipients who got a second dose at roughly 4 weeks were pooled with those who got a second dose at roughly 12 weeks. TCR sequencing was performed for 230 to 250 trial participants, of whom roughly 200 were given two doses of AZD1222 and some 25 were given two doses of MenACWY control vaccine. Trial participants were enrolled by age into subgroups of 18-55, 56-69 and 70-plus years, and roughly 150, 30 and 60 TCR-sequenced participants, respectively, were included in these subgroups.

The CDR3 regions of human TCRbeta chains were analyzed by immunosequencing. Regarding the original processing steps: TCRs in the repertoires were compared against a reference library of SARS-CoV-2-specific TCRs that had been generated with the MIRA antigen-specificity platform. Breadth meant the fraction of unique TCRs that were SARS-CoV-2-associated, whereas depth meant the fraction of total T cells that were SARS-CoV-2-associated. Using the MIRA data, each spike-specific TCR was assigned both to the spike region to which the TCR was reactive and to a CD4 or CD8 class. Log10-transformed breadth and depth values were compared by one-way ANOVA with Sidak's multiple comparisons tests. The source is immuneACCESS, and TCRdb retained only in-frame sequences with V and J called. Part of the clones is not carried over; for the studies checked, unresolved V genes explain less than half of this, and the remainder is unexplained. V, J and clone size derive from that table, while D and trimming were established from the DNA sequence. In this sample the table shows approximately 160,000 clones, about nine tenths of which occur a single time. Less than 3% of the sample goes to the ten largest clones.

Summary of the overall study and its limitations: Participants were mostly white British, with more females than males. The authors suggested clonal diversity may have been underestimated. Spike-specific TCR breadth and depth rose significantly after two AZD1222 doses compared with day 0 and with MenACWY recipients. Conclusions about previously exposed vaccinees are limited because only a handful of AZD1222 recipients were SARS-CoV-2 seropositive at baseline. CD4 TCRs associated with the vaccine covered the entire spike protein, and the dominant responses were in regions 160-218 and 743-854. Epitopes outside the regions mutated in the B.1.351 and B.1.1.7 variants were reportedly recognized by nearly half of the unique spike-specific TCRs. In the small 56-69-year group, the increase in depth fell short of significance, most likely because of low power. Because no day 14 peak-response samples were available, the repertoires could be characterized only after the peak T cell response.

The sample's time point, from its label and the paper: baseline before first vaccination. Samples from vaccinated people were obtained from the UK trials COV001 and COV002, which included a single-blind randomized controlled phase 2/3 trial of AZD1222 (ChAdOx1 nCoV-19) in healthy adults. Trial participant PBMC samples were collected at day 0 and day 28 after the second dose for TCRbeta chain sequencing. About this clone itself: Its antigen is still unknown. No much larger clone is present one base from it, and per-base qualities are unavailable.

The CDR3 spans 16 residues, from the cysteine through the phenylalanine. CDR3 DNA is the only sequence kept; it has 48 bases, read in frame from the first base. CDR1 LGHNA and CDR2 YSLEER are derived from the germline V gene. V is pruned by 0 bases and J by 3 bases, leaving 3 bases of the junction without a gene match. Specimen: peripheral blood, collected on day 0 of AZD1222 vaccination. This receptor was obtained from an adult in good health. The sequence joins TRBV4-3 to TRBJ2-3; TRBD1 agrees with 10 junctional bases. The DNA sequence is TGCGCCAGCAGCCAAGACGCGGGACAGGGGACAGATACGCAGTATTTT. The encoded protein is CASSQDAGQGTDTQYF.